This is a list of T cell receptor beta chains from one sample in a study of T cell responses to AZD1222 COVID-19 vaccine. Sequenced by immunoSEQ multiplex PCR; TCRdb stores in-frame clones only, minus some. The table shows more than 95,000 clones, with roughly 87% occurring only once. This sample comprised peripheral blood, obtained on day 0 of AZD1222 vaccination. These receptors were taken from an adult in good health. Each CDR3 is given with its conserved first and last residue. D genes are given only for firm matches. Only part of the rows carry a size: once, few, many, or a class if the clone is expanded.

>.|TRBJ1-1|.|TRBV3-1/TRBV3-2
TGTGCCAGCAGCCAACAAGGGCGAGGGACTGAAGCTTTCTTT
CASSQQGRGTEAFF
>.|TRBJ1-2|.|TRBV9
TGTGCCAGCAGCGGACGGACAGAGATCATAGATGGCTACACCTTC
CASSGRTEIIDGYTF
>.|TRBJ2-1|TRBD1|TRBV18
TGTGCCAGCTCACCACCGGCAGGGGGCGCGAATAATGAGCAGTTCTTC
CASSPPAGGANNEQFF
>.|TRBJ1-4|.|TRBV27
TGTGCCAGCAGTTTAGCGGCCCCGGAGGCTAATGAAAAACTGTTTTTT
CASSLAAPEANEKLFF
>.|TRBJ2-2|.|TRBV4-2
TGTGCCAGCAGTGCAGGGGTGGGGACCGGGGAGCTGTTTTTT
CASSAGVGTGELFF
>.|TRBJ2-4|.|TRBV10-3
TGTGCCACTGGTGGGGGAAATGGGAACCTAATTCAGTACTTC
CATGGGNGNLIQYF
>.|TRBJ2-1|TRBD1|TRBV5-1
TGCGCCAGCAGCGTCGGGACAGCCGTGGAGCAGTTCTTC
CASSVGTAVEQFF
>.|TRBJ1-3|.|TRBV9
TGTGCCAGCAGGGATGCTGGAAACACCATATATTTT
CASRDAGNTIYF
>.|TRBJ1-4|TRBD1|TRBV10-3
TGTGCCATCAGTGAGACAGGGGGCGGTGAAAAACTGTTTTTT
CAISETGGGEKLFF
>.|TRBJ1-1|.|TRBV19
TGTGCCAGTAGTATCCCCCTGAACACTGAAGCTTTCTTT
CASSIPLNTEAFF
>.|TRBJ1-3|.|TRBV18
TGTGCCAGCTCACCAAAGGACGCTGGGGTCTTGCAGGTCTTCTCTGGAAACACCATATATTTT
CASSPKDAGVLQVFSGNTIYF
>.|TRBJ1-5|.|TRBV28
TGTGCCAGCAGTTTAGTGACGGGGAGCAATCAGCCCCAGCATTTT
CASSLVTGSNQPQHF
>.|TRBJ2-5|.|TRBV7-9
TGTGCCAGCAGCTACCCTCGGACATTTTCTATCGAGACCCAGTACTTC
CASSYPRTFSIETQYF
>.|TRBJ2-1|TRBD2|TRBV6-2/TRBV6-3
TGTGCCAGCAGTGACCACCGGCGGGGGGGCGTCTATGAGCAGTTCTTC
CASSDHRRGGVYEQFF
>.|TRBJ1-5|TRBD1|TRBV7-6
TGTGCCAGCAGCGAACTACAGGGGCGGGGGCTTCAGCCCCAGCATTTT
CASSELQGRGLQPQHF
>.|TRBJ2-2|.|TRBV7-2
TGTGCCAGCAGCTTAGCCCAGAACACCGGGGAGCTGTTTTTT
CASSLAQNTGELFF
>.|TRBJ2-7|.|TRBV4-1
TGCGCCAGCAGCCAAGAAAGGACAGACTACGAGCAGTACTTC
CASSQERTDYEQYF
>.|TRBJ1-1|.|TRBV19
TGTGCCAGTAGCCGGGACGGAACCACTGAAGCTTTCTTT
CASSRDGTTEAFF
>.|TRBJ2-1|.|TRBV9
TGTGCCAGCAGCGTAGGGTTAGCACAAGAGGATGAGCAGTTCTTC
CASSVGLAQEDEQFF
>.|TRBJ2-7|.|TRBV15
TGTGCCACCAGCAGCCGGCAGATCCGGGACACGAACATCCGAACCTACGAGCAGTACTTC
CATSSRQIRDTNIRTYEQYF
>.|TRBJ1-5|.|TRBV25-1
TGTGCCAGCAGTGAATATATGGGGGATCAGCCCCAGCATTTT
CASSEYMGDQPQHF
>few|TRBJ1-3|TRBD1|TRBV2
TGTGCCAGCAGTGACAGACAGGGCTTAAACACCATATATTTT
CASSDRQGLNTIYF
>.|TRBJ2-1|TRBD2|TRBV6-5
TGTGCCAGCAGTTCCCGGACTAGCATGCCCTACAATGAGCAGTTCTTC
CASSSRTSMPYNEQFF
>.|TRBJ2-2|TRBD2|TRBV28
TGTGCCAGCAGTCGGACTAGCGGGGGCACCGGGGAGCTGTTTTTT
CASSRTSGGTGELFF
>once|TRBJ2-1|.|TRBV27
TGTGCCAGCAGTTTATTAGGCAGGACCTCCTACAATGAGCAGTTCTTC
CASSLLGRTSYNEQFF
>.|TRBJ1-6|.|TRBV6-4
TGTGCCAGCAGTGACTCTGAAGTCAACTCACCCCTCCACTTT
CASSDSEVNSPLHF